Listed below are T cell receptor beta chains from one sample, sequenced in a study of T-cell memory formation after mild COVID-19. TCRdb recomputed calls from the 5' RACE reads with MiXCR, one row per CDR3 protein. The table includes about 430,000 distinct CDR3 sequences, more than 15% detected once. Sample: PBMCs or a T cell subset sorted from them (not recorded which). The receptors here all came from a man between 18 and 29 years old who had mild COVID-19 (a few samples of this study predate the infection). Cell type and time point are not known. The CDR3 runs from the conserved cysteine through the conserved F or W. The order of the fields is V gene, clone size, CDR3 length, J gene, D gene, CDR3 DNA, CDR3 protein. D genes are given only for firm matches. Part of the rows lack a size; the others show once, few, many or a class for expanded clones.

>TRBV5-1|-|15|TRBJ2-3|-
TGCGCCAGCAGCTTGTGGGAGGTTGGGGCAGATACGCAGTATTTT
CASSLWEVGADTQYF
>TRBV5-1|-|15|TRBJ2-1|TRBD2
TGCGCCAGCAGCATCGGACTAGCGGGCGGTTTTGAGCAGTTCTTC
CASSIGLAGGFEQFF
>TRBV18|-|14|TRBJ2-3|-
TGTGCCAGCTCACCACCGAACCCCACAGATACGCAGTATTTT
CASSPPNPTDTQYF
>TRBV28|few|17|TRBJ2-2|TRBD1
TGTGCCAGCACTCTCTCCCGGACAGGGGCAGCGCCGGGGGAGCTGTTTTTT
CASTLSRTGAAPGELFF
>TRBV9|few|16|TRBJ2-1|TRBD2
TGTGCCAGCAGCGGACTAGCGGGGACTGTTTACAATGAGCAGTTCTTC
CASSGLAGTVYNEQFF
>TRBV4-1|few|17|TRBJ2-3|TRBD2
TGCGCCAGCAGCCAAGAGGGACTAGCGGGGGTAATGGATACGCAGTATTTT
CASSQEGLAGVMDTQYF
>TRBV24-1|few|13|TRBJ1-5|-
TGTGCCGCAAACCGGGGCGGGGGTCAGCCCCAGCATTTT
CAANRGGGQPQHF
>TRBV7-2|-|12|TRBJ2-7|TRBD1
TGTGCGGCGAACAGGGGGGAGAGCGAGCAGTACTTC
CAANRGESEQYF
>TRBV5-6|-|16|TRBJ1-4|-
TGTGCCAGCAGCGGAAATCCGACAGGACCGAATGAAAAACTGTTTTTT
CASSGNPTGPNEKLFF
>TRBV11-2|few|15|TRBJ2-3|-
TGTGCCAGCAGCTTAGATATCACTAGCACAGATACGCAGTATTTT
CASSLDITSTDTQYF
>TRBV4-1|-|17|TRBJ2-3|-
TGCGCCAGCAGCCAACCAAGGGGACGATTGGGACGAGATACGCAGTATTTT
CASSQPRGRLGRDTQYF
>TRBV18|-|17|TRBJ2-3|TRBD1
TGTGCCACCTCCGGAATTGGACAGGGGGCCCGAGGAGATACGCAGTATTTT
CATSGIGQGARGDTQYF
>TRBV20-1|-|14|TRBJ1-1|TRBD1
TGCAGTGCTAGAGATCGACAGGGGGGAACTGAAGCTTTCTTT
CSARDRQGGTEAFF
>TRBV7-2|-|16|TRBJ1-6|-
TGTGCCAGCAGCTTAGCGTTGGTAGCCGGTAATTCACCCCTCCACTTT
CASSLALVAGNSPLHF
>TRBV12-3/TRBV12-4|few|16|TRBJ2-1|TRBD2
TGTGCCAGCAGTTTGGAGCGGGGGGGCGCCTACAATGAGCAGTTCTTC
CASSLERGGAYNEQFF
>TRBV2|-|13|TRBJ1-2|-
TGTGCCAGCAGGGAAGGACCAGGTTATGGCTACACCTTC
CASREGPGYGYTF
>TRBV5-1|-|14|TRBJ2-2|-
TGCGCCAGCAGCTTGGGGGCCTTCACCGGGGAGCTGTTTTTT
CASSLGAFTGELFF
>TRBV12-3/TRBV12-4|many|15|TRBJ1-1|TRBD1
TGTGCCAGCAGTTTCCAGGACAGGGGGCTCTCTGAAGCTTTCTTT
CASSFQDRGLSEAFF
>TRBV4-3|few|18|TRBJ2-1|TRBD2
TGCGCCAGCAGCCAAGATCTTGGCGGGGGGGCTCTTGGGGGTGAGCAGTTCTTC
CASSQDLGGGALGGEQFF
>TRBV4-1|-|14|TRBJ1-5|-
TGCGCCAGCAGCCAAACAAGGGGGTATCAGCCCCAGCATTTT
CASSQTRGYQPQHF
>TRBV7-2|many|14|TRBJ2-7|-
TGTGCCAGCAGCTTTCTAGCAGGTCCCTACGAGCAGTACTTC
CASSFLAGPYEQYF
>TRBV7-2|-|12|TRBJ2-1|-
TGTGCCAGCAGCTTACCCCCCTCGGAGCAGTTCTTC
CASSLPPSEQFF
>TRBV20-1|once|13|TRBJ1-2|TRBD1
TGCAGTGCGGGACAGGGTGTAGGCTATGGCTACACCTTC
CSAGQGVGYGYTF
>TRBV7-2|-|14|TRBJ2-1|-
TGTGCCAGCAGCTTAAGGGGCTTGGGCGATGAGCAGTTCTTC
CASSLRGLGDEQFF
>TRBV29-1|-|12|TRBJ2-1|-
TGCAGCGTTGCTTGGCAACGTGATGAGCAGTTCTTC
CSVAWQRDEQFF
>TRBV20-1|once|13|TRBJ2-7|-
TGCAGTGCTCGCAAACGGGATACCTACGAGCAGTACTTC
CSARKRDTYEQYF
>TRBV4-1|-|17|TRBJ1-3|-
TGCGCCAGCAGCCAAGGAGAAGTGGTTCTCTCTGGAAACACCATATATTTT
CASSQGEVVLSGNTIYF
>TRBV6-2/TRBV6-3|few|13|TRBJ2-7|-
TGTGCCAGCCGTAAACGGGACACCTACGAGCAGTACTTC
CASRKRDTYEQYF
>TRBV5-1|few|15|TRBJ1-2|TRBD1
TGCGCCAGCAGCTATTCCGGGACAGGGGGCGATGGCTACACCTTC
CASSYSGTGGDGYTF
>TRBV2|few|14|TRBJ2-1|TRBD2
TGTGCCAGCAGTCTCCAGCGGGGGTACAATGAGCAGTTCTTC
CASSLQRGYNEQFF
>TRBV6-1|few|15|TRBJ2-1|-
TGTGCCAGCAGTAAGGACACTTTCACCTACAATGAGCAGTTCTTC
CASSKDTFTYNEQFF
>TRBV30|few|14|TRBJ1-1|-
TGTGCCTGGAGCGACTCAGGGAAGGACACTGAAGCTTTCTTT
CAWSDSGKDTEAFF
>TRBV12-3/TRBV12-4|few|14|TRBJ1-2|TRBD1
TGTGCCAGCACCGTGGGACAGGGTGGGAACGGCTACACCTTC
CASTVGQGGNGYTF
>TRBV18|few|13|TRBJ1-5|-
TGTGCCAGCTCACCAGCCATGGCGGAGGCCCAGCATTTT
CASSPAMAEAQHF
>TRBV20-1|few|12|TRBJ1-2|-
TGCAGTGCTAGGTGGCTCCTCTATGGCTACACCTTC
CSARWLLYGYTF
>TRBV4-3|-|16|TRBJ2-7|-
TGCGCCAGCAGCCAAGGAGGGGTCGGGCGGGCCGGAGAGCAGTACTTC
CASSQGGVGRAGEQYF
>TRBV4-3|-|15|TRBJ1-4|-
TGCGCCAGCAGCCCCGTTCGTGAATCTAATGAAAAACTGTTTTTT
CASSPVRESNEKLFF
>TRBV7-9|few|15|TRBJ2-4|TRBD2
TGTGCCAGCAGCCGACTAGCGGGAAAGCAAAACATTCAGTACTTC
CASSRLAGKQNIQYF
>TRBV7-2|-|12|TRBJ2-5|-
TGTGCCAGCAGCGTCGGGTTGGAGACCCAGTACTTC
CASSVGLETQYF
>TRBV29-1|few|14|TRBJ2-1|-
TGCAGCGTCCACAGGGACGATGTCTACAATGAGCAGTTCTTC
CSVHRDDVYNEQFF
>TRBV28|-|15|TRBJ2-6|-
TGTGCCAGCAGTTTAGAGTATCCTGGGGCCAACGTCCTGACTTTC
CASSLEYPGANVLTF
>TRBV5-1|-|15|TRBJ2-3|TRBD2
TGCGCCAGCAGAGGGACTATCGGGGGGACGGATACGCAGTATTTT
CASRGTIGGTDTQYF
>TRBV3-1|few|17|TRBJ2-1|TRBD2
TGTGCCAGCAGCCAGCCTCTAGCGGCGAGCTCCTACAATGAGCAGTTCTTC
CASSQPLAASSYNEQFF
>TRBV5-1|few|13|TRBJ2-1|TRBD1
TGCGCCAGCAGTTTGACAGGGGTCAATGAGCAGTTCTTC
CASSLTGVNEQFF
>TRBV7-6|-|13|TRBJ2-7|-
TGTGCCAGCAGCCATGGACTGGCCTACGAGCAGTACTTC
CASSHGLAYEQYF
>TRBV7-2|few|16|TRBJ2-2|TRBD2
TGTGCCAGCAGCCGAATTAGCGGGGGAAACACCGGGGAGCTGTTTTTT
CASSRISGGNTGELFF
>TRBV2|many|13|TRBJ2-7|-
TGTGCCAGCAGGGATGGGCCTTCCTACGAGCAGTACTTC
CASRDGPSYEQYF
>TRBV5-1|-|16|TRBJ2-1|-
TGCGCCAGCAGACCCTGGCTCCAAAGCTCCTACAATGAGCAGTTCTTC
CASRPWLQSSYNEQFF
>TRBV19|-|12|TRBJ2-1|TRBD1
TGTGCCAGTAGCAACAGGGGGCACGGGCAGTTCTTC
CASSNRGHGQFF
>TRBV9|-|13|TRBJ1-1|-
TGTGCCAGCAGCGTAGGGGCTGGCAGGCAAGCTTTCTTT
CASSVGAGRQAFF
>TRBV19|once|13|TRBJ1-2|TRBD1
TGTGCCACTTGGAGGGGGCATGCCTATGGCTACACCTTC
CATWRGHAYGYTF